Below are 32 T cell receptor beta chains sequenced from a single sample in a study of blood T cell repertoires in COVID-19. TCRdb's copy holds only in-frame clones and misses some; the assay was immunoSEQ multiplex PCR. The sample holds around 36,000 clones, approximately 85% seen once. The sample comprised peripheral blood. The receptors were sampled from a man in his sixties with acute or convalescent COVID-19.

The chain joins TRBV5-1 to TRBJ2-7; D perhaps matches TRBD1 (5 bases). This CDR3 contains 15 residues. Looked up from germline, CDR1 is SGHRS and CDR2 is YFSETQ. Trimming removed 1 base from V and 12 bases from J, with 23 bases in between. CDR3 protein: CASSLTPGGATYLYF. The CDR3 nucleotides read TGCGCCAGCAGCTTGACCCCGGGTGGGGCAACTTATTTGTACTTC.

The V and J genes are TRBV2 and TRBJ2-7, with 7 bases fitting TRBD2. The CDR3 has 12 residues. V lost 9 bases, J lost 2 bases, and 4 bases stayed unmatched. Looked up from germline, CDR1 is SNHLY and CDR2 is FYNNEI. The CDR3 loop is CARGLPAYEQYF. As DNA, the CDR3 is TGTGCCAGGGGACTACCAGCCTACGAGCAGTACTTC.

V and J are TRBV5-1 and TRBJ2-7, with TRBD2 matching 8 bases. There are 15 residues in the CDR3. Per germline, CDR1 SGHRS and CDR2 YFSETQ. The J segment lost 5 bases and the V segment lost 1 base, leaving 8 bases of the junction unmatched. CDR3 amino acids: CASSLFGLAGDEQYF. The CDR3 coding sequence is TGCGCCAGCAGCTTGTTTGGGCTAGCGGGTGACGAGCAGTACTTC. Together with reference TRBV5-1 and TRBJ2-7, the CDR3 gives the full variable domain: KAGVTQTPRYLIKTRGQQVTLSCSPISGHRSVSWYQQTPGQGLQFLFEYFSETQRNKGNFPGRFSGRQFSNSRSEMNVSTLELGDSALYLCASSLFGLAGDEQYFGPGTRLTVT.

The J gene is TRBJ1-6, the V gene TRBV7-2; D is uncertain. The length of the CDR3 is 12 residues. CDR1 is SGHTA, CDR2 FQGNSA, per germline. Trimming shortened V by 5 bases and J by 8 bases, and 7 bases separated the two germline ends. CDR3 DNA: TGTGCCAGCAGCCCCCTAGATTCACCCCTCCACTTT. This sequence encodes CASSPLDSPLHF.

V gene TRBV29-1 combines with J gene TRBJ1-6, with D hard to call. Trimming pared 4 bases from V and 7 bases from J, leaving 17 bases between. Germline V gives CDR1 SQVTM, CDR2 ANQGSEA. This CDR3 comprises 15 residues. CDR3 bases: TGCAGCGTTGCGCTGGACTACCACGAAAATTCACCCCTCCACTTT. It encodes CSVALDYHENSPLHF.

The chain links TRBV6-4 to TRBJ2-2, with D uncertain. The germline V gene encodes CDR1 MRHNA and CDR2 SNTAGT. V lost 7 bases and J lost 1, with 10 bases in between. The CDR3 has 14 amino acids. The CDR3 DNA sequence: TGTGCCAGCACTGCTGGAGTGAACACCGGGGAGCTGTTTTTT. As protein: CASTAGVNTGELFF.

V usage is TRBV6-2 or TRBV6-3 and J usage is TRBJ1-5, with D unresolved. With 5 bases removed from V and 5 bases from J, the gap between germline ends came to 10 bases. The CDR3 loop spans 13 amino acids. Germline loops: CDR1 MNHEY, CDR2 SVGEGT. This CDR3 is CASSLDFYQPQHF. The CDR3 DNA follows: TGTGCCAGCAGTCTCGACTTTTATCAGCCCCAGCATTTT.

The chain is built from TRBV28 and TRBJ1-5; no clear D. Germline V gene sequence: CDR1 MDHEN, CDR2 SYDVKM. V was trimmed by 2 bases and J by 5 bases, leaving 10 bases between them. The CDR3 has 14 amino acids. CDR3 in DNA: TGTGCCAGCAGTTTACACAGACAAGATCAGCCCCAGCATTTT. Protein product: CASSLHRQDQPQHF.

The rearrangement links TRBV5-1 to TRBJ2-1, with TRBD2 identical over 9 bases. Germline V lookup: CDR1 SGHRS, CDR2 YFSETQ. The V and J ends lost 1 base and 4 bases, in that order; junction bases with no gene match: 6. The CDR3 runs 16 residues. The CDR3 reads CASSLQLAGTYNEQFF. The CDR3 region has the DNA TGCGCCAGCAGCTTGCAGCTAGCGGGAACTTACAATGAGCAGTTCTTC.

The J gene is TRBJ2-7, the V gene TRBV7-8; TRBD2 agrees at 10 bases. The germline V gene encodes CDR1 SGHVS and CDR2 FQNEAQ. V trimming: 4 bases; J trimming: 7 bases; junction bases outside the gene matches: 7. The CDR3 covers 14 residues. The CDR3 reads CASSYGLAGEEQYF. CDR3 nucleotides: TGTGCCAGCAGCTACGGCCTAGCGGGGGAGGAGCAGTACTTC.

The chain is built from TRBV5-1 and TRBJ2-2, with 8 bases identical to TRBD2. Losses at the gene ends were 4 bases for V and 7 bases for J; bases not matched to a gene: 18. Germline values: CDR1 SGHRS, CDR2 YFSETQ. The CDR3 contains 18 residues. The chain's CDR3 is CASSLDPSSGGLGGELFF. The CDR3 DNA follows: TGCGCCAGCAGCCTGGACCCCTCCAGCGGGGGACTAGGCGGGGAGCTGTTTTTT.

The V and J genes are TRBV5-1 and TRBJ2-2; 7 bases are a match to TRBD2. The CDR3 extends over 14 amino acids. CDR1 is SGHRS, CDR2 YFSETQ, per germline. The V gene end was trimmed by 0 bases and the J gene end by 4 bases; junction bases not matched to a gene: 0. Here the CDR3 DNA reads TGCGCCAGCAGCTTGGAGCGGGGCACCGGGGAGCTGTTTTTT. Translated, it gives CASSLERGTGELFF.

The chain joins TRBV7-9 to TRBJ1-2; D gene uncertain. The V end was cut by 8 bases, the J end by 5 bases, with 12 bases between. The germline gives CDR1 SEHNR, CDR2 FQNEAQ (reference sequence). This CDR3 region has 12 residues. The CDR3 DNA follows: TGTGCCAGCCTTTCGGGGAGGTATGGCTACACCTTC. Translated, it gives CASLSGRYGYTF. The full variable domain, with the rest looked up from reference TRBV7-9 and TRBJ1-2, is DTGVSQNPRHKITKRGQNVTFRCDPISEHNRLYWYRQTLGQGPEFLTYFQNEAQLEKSRLLSDRFSAERPKGSFSTLEIQRTEQGDSAMYLCASLSGRYGYTFGSGTRLTVV.

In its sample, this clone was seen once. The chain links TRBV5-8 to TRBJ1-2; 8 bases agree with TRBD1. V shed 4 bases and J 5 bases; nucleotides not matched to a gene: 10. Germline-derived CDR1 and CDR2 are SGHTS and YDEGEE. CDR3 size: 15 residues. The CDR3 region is CASSTRQGYVYGYTF. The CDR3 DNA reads TGTGCCAGCAGCACTCGACAGGGGTACGTGTATGGCTACACCTTC.

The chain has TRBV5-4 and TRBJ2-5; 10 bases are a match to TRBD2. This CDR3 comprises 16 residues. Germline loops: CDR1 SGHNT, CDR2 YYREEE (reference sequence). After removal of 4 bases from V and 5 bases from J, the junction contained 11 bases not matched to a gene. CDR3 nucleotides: TGTGCCAGCAGCCCGACTAGCGGGTGGGCTGGGGAGACCCAGTACTTC. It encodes CASSPTSGWAGETQYF.

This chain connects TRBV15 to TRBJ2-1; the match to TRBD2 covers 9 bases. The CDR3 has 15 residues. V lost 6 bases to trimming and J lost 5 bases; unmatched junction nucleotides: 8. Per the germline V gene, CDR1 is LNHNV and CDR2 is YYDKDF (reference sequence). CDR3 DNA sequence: TGTGCCACCAGTGTAGAGCGGGAGGCTCACAATGAGCAGTTCTTC. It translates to CATSVEREAHNEQFF.

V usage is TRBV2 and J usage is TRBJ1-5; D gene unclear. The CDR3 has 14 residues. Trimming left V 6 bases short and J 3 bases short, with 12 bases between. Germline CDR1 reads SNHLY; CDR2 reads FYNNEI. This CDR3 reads CASRGGGSNQPQHF. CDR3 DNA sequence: TGTGCCAGCAGGGGAGGAGGGTCCAATCAGCCCCAGCATTTT.

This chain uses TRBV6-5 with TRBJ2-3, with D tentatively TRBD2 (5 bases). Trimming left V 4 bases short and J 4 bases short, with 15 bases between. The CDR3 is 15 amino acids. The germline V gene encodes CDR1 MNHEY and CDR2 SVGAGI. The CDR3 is CASSSDRGSSDTQYF. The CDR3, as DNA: TGTGCCAGCAGTTCCGACCGGGGATCATCAGATACGCAGTATTTT.

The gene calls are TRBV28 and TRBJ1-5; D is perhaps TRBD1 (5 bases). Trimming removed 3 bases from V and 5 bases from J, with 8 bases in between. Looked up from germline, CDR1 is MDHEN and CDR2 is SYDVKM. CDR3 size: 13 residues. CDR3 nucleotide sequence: TGTGCCAGCAGTTTCGACAGATATCAGCCCCAGCATTTT. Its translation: CASSFDRYQPQHF.

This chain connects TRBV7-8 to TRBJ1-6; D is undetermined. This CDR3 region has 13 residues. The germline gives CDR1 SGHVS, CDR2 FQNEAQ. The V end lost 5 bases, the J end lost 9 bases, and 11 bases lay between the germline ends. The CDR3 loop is CASSPTASSPLHF. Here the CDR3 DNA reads TGTGCCAGCAGCCCGACTGCCAGTTCACCCCTCCACTTT. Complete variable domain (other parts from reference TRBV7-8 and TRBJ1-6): GAGVSQSPRYKVAKRGQDVALRCDPISGHVSLFWYQQALGQGPEFLTYFQNEAQLDKSGLPSDRFFAERPEGSVSTLKIQRTQQEDSAVYLCASSPTASSPLHFGNGTRLTVT.

CDR3 nucleotide sequence: TGTGCCAGCAGTTCGTTCGGGACAGGACGCTACGAGCAGTACTTC. Protein: CASSSFGTGRYEQYF. This rearrangement joins TRBV6-2 or TRBV6-3 to TRBJ2-7, with 8 bases that match TRBD1. The CDR3 runs to 15 residues. V trimming: 4 bases; J trimming: 3 bases; junction bases outside the gene matches: 8. Germline V gene data show CDR1 as MNHEY and CDR2 as SVGEGT.

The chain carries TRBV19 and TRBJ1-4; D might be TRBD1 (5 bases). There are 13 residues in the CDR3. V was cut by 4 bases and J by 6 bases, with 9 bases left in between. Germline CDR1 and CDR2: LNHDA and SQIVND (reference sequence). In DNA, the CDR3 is TGTGCCAGTAGTACAGGGTTCTATGAAAAACTGTTTTTT. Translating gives CASSTGFYEKLFF.

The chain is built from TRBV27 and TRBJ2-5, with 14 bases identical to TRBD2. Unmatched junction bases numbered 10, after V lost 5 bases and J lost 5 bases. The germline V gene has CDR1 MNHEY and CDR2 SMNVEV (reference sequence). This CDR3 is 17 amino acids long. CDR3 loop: CASSPIRTSGRWETQYF. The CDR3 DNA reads TGTGCCAGCAGTCCTATCCGGACTAGCGGGAGGTGGGAGACCCAGTACTTC.

The CDR3 region is CASSYSGQAFF. The CDR3, as DNA: TGTGCCAGCAGTTACTCCGGACAGGCTTTCTTT. J is TRBJ1-1 and V is TRBV6-5; D possibly corresponds to TRBD1 (6 bases). Germline V gives CDR1 MNHEY, CDR2 SVGAGI. Deletions cut 0 bases from V and 11 bases from J, with 7 bases between. The CDR3 is made up of 11 amino acids.

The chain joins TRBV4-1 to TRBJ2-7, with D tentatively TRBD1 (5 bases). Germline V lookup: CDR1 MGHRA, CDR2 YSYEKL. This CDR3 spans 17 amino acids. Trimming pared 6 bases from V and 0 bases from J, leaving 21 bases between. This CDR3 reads CASSPEWGQASSYEQYF. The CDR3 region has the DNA TGCGCCAGCAGTCCCGAATGGGGCCAGGCGAGCTCCTACGAGCAGTACTTC.

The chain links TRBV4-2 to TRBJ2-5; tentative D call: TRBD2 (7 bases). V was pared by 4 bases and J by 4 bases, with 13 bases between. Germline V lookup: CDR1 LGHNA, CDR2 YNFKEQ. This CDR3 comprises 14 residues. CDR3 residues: CASSPRGGVETQYF. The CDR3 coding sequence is TGTGCCAGCAGCCCTAGGGGGGGAGTAGAGACCCAGTACTTC.

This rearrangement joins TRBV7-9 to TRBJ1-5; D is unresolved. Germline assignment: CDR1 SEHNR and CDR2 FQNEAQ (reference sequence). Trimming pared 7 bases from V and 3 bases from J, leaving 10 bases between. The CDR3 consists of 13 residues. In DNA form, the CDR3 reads TGTGCCAGCAACGCGGCTTCCAATCAGCCCCAGCATTTT. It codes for CASNAASNQPQHF.

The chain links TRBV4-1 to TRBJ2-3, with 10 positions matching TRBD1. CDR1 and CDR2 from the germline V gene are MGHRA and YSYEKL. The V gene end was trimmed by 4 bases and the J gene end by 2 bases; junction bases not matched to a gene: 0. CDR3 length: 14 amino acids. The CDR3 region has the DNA TGCGCCAGCAGCCGACAGGGGGCCACAGATACGCAGTATTTT. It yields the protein CASSRQGATDTQYF.

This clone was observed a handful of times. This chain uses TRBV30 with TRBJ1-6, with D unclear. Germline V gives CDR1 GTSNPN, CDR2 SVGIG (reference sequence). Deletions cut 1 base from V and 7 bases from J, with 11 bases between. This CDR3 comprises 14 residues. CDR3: CAWSEVGRNSPLHF. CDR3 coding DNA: TGTGCCTGGAGTGAAGTCGGCAGGAATTCACCCCTCCACTTT.

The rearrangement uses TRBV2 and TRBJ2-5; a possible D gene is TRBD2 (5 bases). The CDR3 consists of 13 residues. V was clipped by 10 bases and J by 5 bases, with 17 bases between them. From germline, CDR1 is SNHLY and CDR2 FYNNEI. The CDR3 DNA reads TGTGCCACCACGGGAAGTGGGGTGGAGACCCAGTACTTC. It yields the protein CATTGSGVETQYF.

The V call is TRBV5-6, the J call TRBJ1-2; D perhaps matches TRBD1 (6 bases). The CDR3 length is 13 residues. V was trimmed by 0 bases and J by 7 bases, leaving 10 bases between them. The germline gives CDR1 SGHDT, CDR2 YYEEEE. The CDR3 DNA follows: TGTGCCAGCAGCTTGGGCGGGGGCTCTGGCTACACCTTC. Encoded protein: CASSLGGGSGYTF.

The CDR3 DNA reads as TGTGCCAGCAGCCTAGAAGGGGCTTGGGAAAAACTGTTTTTT. Amino acid sequence: CASSLEGAWEKLFF. The V and J genes are TRBV3-1 (or the pseudogene TRBV3-2) and TRBJ1-4; tentatively, D is TRBD1 (5 bases). Looked up from germline, CDR1 is LGHDT and CDR2 is YNNKEL (reference sequence). CDR3 length: 14 amino acids. V was trimmed by 4 bases and J by 8 bases, leaving 14 bases between them.